This T cell receptor (beta chain) derives from a study of T cell repertoires in cytomegalovirus infection. Looking at the study overall: Signatures in public TCR beta sequences pointed to both CMV infection and matching HLA type. General study results and limits: CMV-specific HLA-C-restricted TCR beta clonotypes dominated the ex vivo response. Cumulative frequency (of public TCR beta family members) identified carriers of CMV plus the relevant HLA.

J lost 0 bases, V lost 10 bases, and 13 bases had no gene match. CDR1 is LGHDT, CDR2 YNNKEL, per germline (reference sequence). CDR3 length: 16 residues. In its sample, this clonotype was seen many times. The antigen remains undetermined. TCRdb reanalysed the reads using MiXCR and keeps one entry per CDR3 protein. The top ten hold about 24% of the sample, which has approximately 500,000 distinct CDR3 sequences, 16% seen once. The genes are TRBV3-1 and TRBJ2-5, with 8 bases fitting TRBD2. This TCR was sampled from a human donor in good health (CMV status not recorded). Some clones in this sample may be carry-over from other donors' samples. The sequencing sample was made of CD8+ T cells from PBMCs. The CDR3 is CATGNSGTSYQETQYF. DNA for the CDR3: TGTGCCACTGGTAATAGCGGGACCTCGTACCAAGAGACCCAGTACTTC.